A selection of T cell receptor beta chains follows, all from one sample in a study of shared T cell receptors in the human thymus. Data came from immunoSEQ multiplex PCR; TCRdb stores just in-frame clones and leaves some out. The table has over 650,000 clones, roughly 86% seen once. The sample was also linked to a second study, of human thymus T cells.

The sample comprised thymocytes. These receptors were obtained from a boy less than two years old with a congenital heart defect. Both conserved end residues are part of each CDR3. Size is omitted from some rows. Given values are once, few, many or a class for expanded clones.

>TRBV7-2|.|19
CASSFKDRGRHTMNTEAFF
>TRBV11-3|.|15
CASSPKVEGQPPQHF
>TRBV7-6|.|15
CASSRSGTQEETQYF
>TRBV10-2|.|17
CASSPKPIRTGKYGYTF
>TRBV28|few|17
CASSSRDVGGRVTEAFF
>TRBV28|.|14
CASNPGLAGETQYF
>TRBV4-3|.|17
CASSQTNRTSAFYEQYF
>TRBV12-5|.|15
CASGLVAKPGNVLTF
>TRBV15|.|15
CATSEYLAGVGEQYF
>TRBV2|.|15
CASSGTGASYNEQFF
>TRBV5-1|.|15
CASSLEGVGTDTQYF
>TRBV6-7|.|14
CANGCRGKGETQYF
>TRBV7-2|.|14
CASSFRDRGYGYTF
>TRBV9|.|15
CASSAWTGAGNTIYF
>TRBV11-2|.|16
CASSLDPTGVVGEQFF
>TRBV5-1|.|15
CASSPLGEGIYEQYF
>TRBV5-6|.|15
CASSPTREADEKLFF
>TRBV5-4|.|13
CASSQDSGYGYTF
>TRBV5-1|.|15
CASSPQVGCTDTQYF
>TRBV5-5|.|17
CASSLRPPARRNSPLHF
>TRBV28|.|16
CASTRDSPIWNTEAFF
>TRBV6-5|once|14
CASSTAASSGELFF
>TRBV7-9|.|14
CASSHRVVGSPLHF
>TRBV7-2|once|18
CASSYNRPLAGGRNEQYF
>TRBV29-1|.|13
CSVDGGLVSGYTF
>TRBV27|.|17
CASSLGLAEITYNEQFF
>TRBV11-3|.|16
CASSLSTDRESTEAFF
>TRBV28|few|12
CASSHPGGGYTF
>TRBV4-1|.|16
CASSQERGGAQNIQYF
>TRBV27|.|14
CASSPTRPAYEQYF
>TRBV10-1|.|15
CATPRERGLLCEQYF
>TRBV7-9|.|14
CASSSTPLATRNFF
>TRBV15|once|16
CATSGYDRVVWYEQYF
>TRBV30|.|15
CAWSGGAGAKNIQYF
>TRBV28|.|16
CASSFPGTGVNTEAFF
>TRBV6-1|.|19
CASSELTGQGSNSNQPQHF
>TRBV18|.|18
CASSPPPERGRSYNEQFF
>TRBV4-1|.|16
CASSPETGNSNQPQHF
>TRBV7-3|.|17
CASSLFRQRYSNQPQHF
>TRBV11-2|.|16
CASSLAEQIRRPEQYF
>TRBV7-8|once|13
CASSQGQPYEQYF
>TRBV7-2|once|17
CASSLEGPPQGRDGYTF
>TRBV6-1|.|17
CASSDLPEEFGSEKLFF
>TRBV11-2|.|15
CASSLDRASNQPQHF
>TRBV4-3|.|13
CASSPYRENEQFF
>TRBV6-5|.|13
CARPGQPTGELFF
>TRBV6-5|.|15
CASSYSGLDEETQYF
>TRBV27|.|14
CAVHSSGGPDTQYF
>TRBV25-1|.|14
CASSRETGNEKLFF
>TRBV7-7|few|14
CASSLRETNEKLFF
>TRBV28|.|10
CASSRYGYTF
>TRBV7-3|.|20
CASSLSSGGGLLNENTEAFF
>TRBV30|.|13
CAWLNRGQETQYF
>TRBV7-2|.|15
CASSSLAGGDNEQFF
>TRBV7-9|once|16
CASSLATGRGPYEQYF